These 29 T cell receptor beta chains originate from one sample sequenced in a study of blood T cells in healthy people across ages. Using a J-beta primer mix together with a sample-barcoded 5' primer, a second PCR was run for roughly 6 to 11 cycles. Using its own MiXCR run on the 5' RACE reads, TCRdb lists one record per CDR3 protein. The sample lists more than 900,000 distinct CDR3 sequences, less than 25% occurring once. These same data were also listed under a study on T cells of mothers and their children.

The sequenced sample was blood. The receptors shown here come from a girl aged 2 to 10 in good health.

This clonotype was observed a handful of times. V usage is TRBV2 and J usage is TRBJ2-1; 8 bases match TRBD1. Germline-derived CDR1 and CDR2 are SNHLY and FYNNEI. The CDR3 loop spans 16 amino acids. With 2 bases clipped from V and 3 bases from J, the junction kept 6 bases outside the gene matches. As DNA, the CDR3 is TGTGCCAGCAGTGAATTTGACAGGGGCTTCTACAATGAGCAGTTCTTC. Residues: CASSEFDRGFYNEQFF.

The V call is TRBV6-1, the J call TRBJ2-6; no reliable D call. V lost 7 bases to trimming and J lost 0 bases, with 7 bases between them. The length of the CDR3 is 14 residues. Looked up from germline, CDR1 is MNHNS and CDR2 is SASEGT. This chain's CDR3 is CASKAVSGANVLTF. As DNA, the CDR3 is TGTGCCAGCAAGGCAGTCTCTGGGGCCAACGTCCTGACTTTC.

This chain links TRBV11-2 with TRBJ2-3; 10 positions match TRBD1. The CDR3 has 16 residues. V shed 3 bases and J 5 bases; nucleotides not matched to a gene: 8. Germline V gene data show CDR1 as SGHAT and CDR2 as FQNNGV. CDR3 DNA sequence: TGTGCCAGCAGCTTGGAGTTGGACAGGGGGATAGATACGCAGTATTTT. Its protein product is CASSLELDRGIDTQYF.

About this clonotype itself: No DNA is shown, since the ends of the CDR3 on it are uncertain; the CDR3 is the one TCRdb lists. The chain combines TRBV27 with TRBJ1-2. The CDR3 has 13 residues if both end residues are counted. The germline V gene encodes CDR1 MNHEY and CDR2 SMNVEV (reference sequence). CDR3 sequence reads: CASSLGMGYGYTF.

This clonotype appeared a few times. The junction departs from germline at one end; a sequencing error may be responsible. The V gene is TRBV3-1, the J gene TRBJ1-6; D unclear. This CDR3 region has 15 residues. Germline CDR1 and CDR2: LGHDT and YNNKEL (reference sequence). The CDR3 loop reads CASSQEGPYNPPLHF. CDR3 DNA: TGTGCCAGCAGCCAAGAAGGCCCCTATAATCCACCCCTCCACTTT.

In this sample, this clonotype turned up a few times. The chain couples TRBV4-3 to TRBJ1-1; no clear D. The CDR3 is 14 amino acids. The V end was cut by 1 base, the J end by 0 bases, with 6 bases between. Germline V gives CDR1 LGHNA, CDR2 YSLEER. CDR3 region: CASSQASMNTEAFF. CDR3 bases: TGCGCCAGCAGCCAAGCATCCATGAACACTGAAGCTTTCTTT.

This clonotype was seen a handful of times. The chain employs TRBV9 and TRBJ1-1; D gene uncertain. The V gene's germline CDR1 is SGDLS and CDR2 YYNGEE. The V end lost 1 base, the J end lost 8 bases, and 12 bases lay between the germline ends. CDR3 length: 13 residues. For the CDR3, the DNA is TGTGCCAGCAGCGTAATATCTACCGCCGAAGCTTTCTTT. Translating gives CASSVISTAEAFF.

This clonotype occurred a few times. An end of the junction differs from the germline gene, which may be a read error. V is TRBV3-1 and J is TRBJ2-5; TRBD1 or TRBD2 may be the D gene (5 bases each). Germline CDR1 and CDR2: LGHDT and YNNKEL (reference sequence). This CDR3 comprises 14 residues. CDR3 in DNA: TGTGCCAGCAGCCAGTTGAGGGGTGAAGAGAACCAGTACTTC. It translates to CASSQLRGEENQYF.

V and J are TRBV4-1 and TRBJ2-1; 10 bases line up with TRBD2. In germline, CDR1 is MGHRA, CDR2 YSYEKL. This CDR3 spans 16 amino acids. V shed 2 bases, J shed 8 bases, and the junction held 9 bases outside the gene matches. The CDR3 DNA reads TGCGCCAGCAGCCAACAAATAGCGGGAGGTGTTGATGAGCAGTTCTTC. This translates into CASSQQIAGGVDEQFF.

This clonotype occurred a few times. The CDR3 reads CASSRQGRDGYTF. DNA for the CDR3: TGTGCCAGCAGTCGACAGGGGAGGGATGGCTACACCTTC. The J gene is TRBJ1-2, the V gene TRBV7-6, with TRBD1 matching 8 bases. From germline, CDR1 is SGHVS and CDR2 FNYEAQ. The length of the CDR3 is 13 residues. The junction had 6 bases not matched to a gene; V was cut back by 6 bases and J by 6 bases.

The count of this clonotype is one. The chain carries TRBV19 and TRBJ2-5; tentative D call: TRBD1 (6 bases). The end of the DNA fits TRBJ2-7 better, so the J call may be wrong. The CDR3 consists of 16 residues. CDR1 LNHDA and CDR2 SQIVND come from the germline V gene (reference sequence). For the CDR3, the DNA is TGTGCCGGTACTCCCGGGTGGGACAACAGAGCCTACGAGCAGTACTTC. Amino acids: CAGTPGWDNRAYEQYF.

The gene calls are TRBV21-1 and TRBJ2-4; TRBD1, the table's D call, was not compared with the DNA. TRBV21-1 constitutes a pseudogene. This CDR3 region has 20 residues. The CDR3 region is CASSSRPGTGGLPAKNIQYF. For the CDR3, the DNA is TGTGCCAGCAGCTCCCGACCGGGGACAGGGGGCCTCCCGGCCAAAAACATTCAGTACTTC.

This clonotype occurred a few times. As DNA, the CDR3 is TGCGCCAGCAGCCAAGATGGTAATAGCGGGCACTCTGGGGCCAACGTCCTGACTTTC. Translation: CASSQDGNSGHSGANVLTF. The chain uses TRBV4-1 and TRBJ2-6; 7 bases line up with TRBD2. The CDR3 covers 19 residues. V was clipped by 0 bases and J by 0 bases; unmatched bases: 8. CDR1 and CDR2 from the germline V gene are MGHRA and YSYEKL.

The chain has TRBV6-5 and TRBJ2-5, with TRBD2 identical over 8 bases. J lost 1 base, V lost 7 bases, and 8 bases had no gene match. This CDR3 region has 15 residues. CDR1 is MNHEY and CDR2 is SVGAGI in the germline V gene. In DNA form, the CDR3 reads TGTGCCAGCACGGGGACTAGTCTCTCCCAAGAGACCCAGTACTTC. Its translation: CASTGTSLSQETQYF.

The chain combines TRBV10-3 with TRBJ2-7, with TRBD1 matching 7 bases. Germline V CDR1 and CDR2: ENHRY, SYGVKD. The CDR3 length is 14 residues. The ends lost 7 bases at V and 2 bases at J; junction bases unmatched: 8. DNA of the CDR3: TGTGCCATCAAAACGAGGGACAGCACCTACGAGCAGTACTTC. It is translated as CAIKTRDSTYEQYF.

This clonotype has a handful of counts. The chain is built from TRBV7-9 and TRBJ1-1; weak D call: TRBD1 (6 bases). Germline CDR1 SEHNR, CDR2 FQNEAQ (reference sequence). V dropped 4 bases and J dropped 5 bases, with 20 bases sitting between them. The CDR3 length is 16 residues. In DNA, the CDR3 is TGTGCCAGCAGCTCGAGCCCAAGGGGGTGGGAAACTGAAGCTTTCTTT. Translation: CASSSSPRGWETEAFF.

This clonotype was detected only a few times. The V gene is TRBV5-1, the J gene TRBJ2-1; tentative D call: TRBD2 (5 bases). V was trimmed by 4 bases and J by 7 bases, leaving 21 bases between them. The CDR3 consists of 16 residues. Germline-derived CDR1 and CDR2 are SGHRS and YFSETQ. The CDR3 region is CASSLLGSIGRNEQFF. Written as DNA, the CDR3 is TGCGCCAGCAGCCTCCTAGGGAGCATCGGTAGGAATGAGCAGTTCTTC.

This clonotype occurred a few times. The rearrangement links TRBV9 to TRBJ2-3; D ambiguous. The CDR3 runs to 12 residues. Germline values: CDR1 SGDLS, CDR2 YYNGEE. The V end was cut by 6 bases, the J end by 10 bases, with 15 bases between. This CDR3 is CASTPGPYPQYF. CDR3 nucleotides: TGTGCCAGCACTCCAGGACCATACCCGCAGTATTTT.

The chain is built from TRBV12-3 or TRBV12-4 and TRBJ2-3, with 7 bases matching TRBD2. The CDR3 is 15 residues long. Losses at the gene ends were 4 bases for V and 6 bases for J; bases not matched to a gene: 10. CDR3 protein: CASSSGAGLADTQYF. The CDR3 DNA follows: TGTGCCAGCAGTTCCGGAGCGGGGTTGGCGGATACGCAGTATTTT.

Worth noting for this clonotype: The junction departs from the called germline gene at one end, perhaps through a read error. V usage is TRBV29-1 and J usage is TRBJ2-1; 9 bases align to TRBD2. This CDR3 is built from 15 residues. Germline assignment: CDR1 SQVTM and CDR2 ANQGSEA. CDR3 nucleotide sequence: TGCGGCGTTGAAGGGCGGGGGGGCCGTTTAAATGAGCAGTTCTTC. Encoded protein: CGVEGRGGRLNEQFF.

This clonotype was detected only a few times. The chain combines TRBV14 with TRBJ2-3; TRBD2 aligns across 8 bases. This CDR3 region has 17 residues. Per the germline V gene, CDR1 is SGHDN and CDR2 is FVKESK. V shed 2 bases, J shed 6 bases, and the junction held 13 bases outside the gene matches. CDR3 DNA sequence: TGTGCCAGCAGCCAACATCGGGGAAGCGGGAGTTCGGATACGCAGTATTTT. This translates into CASSQHRGSGSSDTQYF.

V and J are TRBV7-3 and TRBJ2-1; D may match TRBD1 or TRBD2 (5 bases each). Germline values: CDR1 SGHTA, CDR2 FQGTGA. The ends were cut back, 4 bases at V and 6 bases at J, with 22 bases in the middle. CDR3 length: 17 residues. The CDR3 coding sequence is TGTGCCAGCAGCTCCTGGACCGGGACGAGGGGCCTCAATGAGCAGTTCTTC. Amino acids: CASSSWTGTRGLNEQFF.

This clonotype appeared a few times. V gene TRBV6-1 combines with J gene TRBJ1-2, with D possibly matching TRBD1 (6 bases). CDR1 MNHNS and CDR2 SASEGT come from the germline V gene. The CDR3 is made up of 14 amino acids. The V and J ends lost 3 bases and 6 bases respectively, with 14 bases between them. The CDR3 DNA sequence: TGTGCCAGCAGTGAGCCGTGGGGGGCAGATGGCTACACCTTC. It codes for CASSEPWGADGYTF.

This clonotype showed up just a few times. A read error may be the cause here, since a much bigger clone is one base away. The genes are TRBV12-3 or TRBV12-4 and TRBJ2-7; D is uncertain. V lost 6 bases, J lost 9 bases, and 18 bases lay in between. The CDR3 extends over 13 amino acids. The CDR3 DNA is TGTGCCAGCAGGCCCAATAACAATGCCGGGCAGTACTTC. Translating gives CASRPNNNAGQYF.

This chain joins TRBV7-8 and TRBJ1-6, with D unresolved. The CDR3 is made up of 15 amino acids. With 1 base removed from V and 5 bases from J, the gap between germline ends came to 9 bases. Germline V CDR1 and CDR2: SGHVS, FQNEAQ. CDR3 bases: TGTGCCAGCAGCTTAGTCCACCTCGATAATTCACCCCTCCACTTT. This sequence encodes CASSLVHLDNSPLHF.

This clonotype was recorded a few times. The chain is built from TRBV6-1 and TRBJ2-7; a possible D gene is TRBD2 (5 bases). The CDR3 extends over 15 amino acids. Trimming removed 7 bases from V and 1 base from J, with 17 bases in between. The germline gives CDR1 MNHNS, CDR2 SASEGT. The CDR3 loop reads CASNYASGASYEQYF. In DNA form, the CDR3 reads TGTGCCAGCAACTACGCCAGCGGTGCATCCTACGAGCAGTACTTC.

The chain links TRBV27 to TRBJ1-2; D call uncertain. Germline-derived CDR1 and CDR2 are MNHEY and SMNVEV (reference sequence). V lost 7 bases, J lost 6 bases, and 6 bases lay in between. This CDR3 region has 10 residues. CDR3 sequence reads: CASISHGYTF. The CDR3 coding sequence is TGTGCCAGCATTTCGCATGGCTACACCTTC.

There are many counts of this clonotype. The V call is TRBV11-2, the J call TRBJ2-5; TRBD2 might be the D (6 bases). The V gene's germline CDR1 is SGHAT and CDR2 FQNNGV. This CDR3 contains 13 residues. The V gene lost 3 bases and the J gene lost 4 bases, with 9 bases spanning the gap. CDR3 amino acids: CASSFGAGETQYF. CDR3 sequence (DNA): TGTGCCAGCAGCTTTGGAGCGGGAGAGACCCAGTACTTC.

This sequence joins TRBV29-1 and TRBJ2-2; TRBD2 aligns across 10 bases. Germline lookup yields CDR1 SQVTM and CDR2 ANQGSEA. Trimming took 4 bases from V and 7 from J; bases not matched to a gene: 6. CDR3 size: 14 residues. The CDR3 nucleotides are TGCAGCGTTGGGACTAGCGGACATGGCGGGGAGCTGTTTTTT. Its protein product is CSVGTSGHGGELFF.